Listed here are 30 T cell receptor beta chains from one sample, sequenced in a study of blood T cell repertoires in COVID-19 (dated by TCRdb to 2018 to 2020). Library prep was done by the immunoSEQ multiplex PCR assay. In its TCRdb copy, this immuneACCESS table keeps in-frame sequences only and misses some clones. Where compared with another copy, unresolved V genes explain less than half of these, and the others have no known cause. Present in this sample are fewer than 200,000 clones, more than 75% of which were seen just once. Under 3% of the sample is in the top ten clones. What was sequenced was peripheral blood. Every receptor here comes from a woman older than 75 with COVID-19, enrolled during active disease.

This chain connects TRBV6-5 to TRBJ1-1, with 9 bases identical to TRBD1. J gave up 1 base and V 0 bases, and 3 bases lay outside the gene matches. Per germline, CDR1 MNHEY and CDR2 SVGAGI. The CDR3 contains 16 residues. For the CDR3, the DNA is TGTGCCAGCAGTTACTCGAGGGACAGGGAGAACACTGAAGCTTTCTTT. Translated, it gives CASSYSRDRENTEAFF.

This chain links TRBV4-1 with TRBJ2-6, with 9 bases that match TRBD1. Germline V gene data show CDR1 as MGHRA and CDR2 as YSYEKL. Trimming cost V 1 base and J 0 bases; bases outside gene matches: 1. The CDR3 consists of 17 residues. CDR3 nucleotide sequence: TGCGCCAGCAGCCAAGGGACAGGGGTCTCTGGGGCCAACGTCCTGACTTTC. Its translation: CASSQGTGVSGANVLTF.

The genes are TRBV19 and TRBJ1-5; the match to TRBD1 covers 8 bases. This CDR3 has 18 amino acids. Looked up from germline, CDR1 is LNHDA and CDR2 is SQIVND (reference sequence). The ends lost 0 bases at V and 2 bases at J; junction bases unmatched: 9. CDR3 protein: CASSIEGTGLGGNQPQHF. The CDR3 region has the DNA TGTGCCAGTAGTATAGAGGGGACAGGTTTGGGGGGCAATCAGCCCCAGCATTTT.

This chain connects TRBV23-1 to TRBJ2-7; D not certain. Being an ORF, TRBV23-1 has a function that is uncertain. CDR3 length: 11 residues. The V end was cut by 6 bases, the J end by 7 bases, with 10 bases between. CDR3 DNA: TGCGCCAGCAGCCCCCCCCGGGAGCAGTACTTC. Its protein product is CASSPPREQYF.

This clone was seen just once. The chain joins TRBV6-2 or TRBV6-3 to TRBJ2-2, with D tentatively TRBD1 (7 bases). The V gene's germline CDR1 is MNHEY and CDR2 SVGEGT. Trimming left V 5 bases short and J 4 bases short, with 11 bases between. The CDR3 runs to 14 residues. CDR3 sequence (DNA): TGTGCCAGCAGTCGACAGGGAGGCACCGGGGAGCTGTTTTTT. Residues: CASSRQGGTGELFF.

This chain uses TRBV19 with TRBJ2-3; D is perhaps TRBD2 (6 bases). The CDR3 is 15 amino acids. The V gene's germline CDR1 is LNHDA and CDR2 SQIVND (reference sequence). V was cut by 8 bases and J by 4 bases, with 19 bases left in between. The CDR3 sequence: CASSVGGAGADTQYF. The DNA of the CDR3 is TGTGCCAGTTCCGTCGGGGGAGCCGGGGCAGATACGCAGTATTTT.

The chain employs TRBV14 and TRBJ2-5; 10 bases are a match to TRBD2. The germline V gene encodes CDR1 SGHDN and CDR2 FVKESK. The CDR3 is made up of 14 amino acids. The V segment lost 4 bases and the J segment 4 bases; nucleotides outside the gene matches: 3. CDR3 coding DNA: TGTGCCAGCAGCCGGGGACTAGCGCGAGAGACCCAGTACTTC. Translation gives CASSRGLARETQYF.

The chain couples TRBV5-1 to TRBJ2-2; TRBD2 agrees at 10 bases. The CDR3 length is 19 residues. Per germline, CDR1 SGHRS and CDR2 YFSETQ. V trimming: 3 bases; J trimming: 1 base; junction bases outside the gene matches: 12. The CDR3: CASSSRPIAGGLNTGELFF. The CDR3, as DNA: TGCGCCAGCAGCTCCAGACCTATAGCGGGAGGTTTGAACACCGGGGAGCTGTTTTTT.

The chain employs TRBV6-2 or TRBV6-3 and TRBJ2-7, with TRBD2 as a possible D gene (6 bases). The CDR3 totals 13 residues. V shed 3 bases and J shed 6 bases, with 12 bases lying between them. Germline values: CDR1 MNHEY, CDR2 SVGEGT. This chain's CDR3 is CASSYGLGGEQYF. The CDR3 region has the DNA TGTGCCAGCAGTTATGGCCTCGGGGGCGAGCAGTACTTC.

V and J are TRBV6-2 or TRBV6-3 and TRBJ2-7; TRBD1 matches 7 bases. This CDR3 has 14 residues. V gave up 6 bases and J gave up 2 bases; unmatched junction bases: 7. The germline CDR1 and CDR2 sequences are MNHEY and SVGEGT. CDR3 protein: CASSANRGPYEQYF. CDR3 bases: TGTGCCAGCAGCGCAAACAGGGGCCCCTACGAGCAGTACTTC.

This clone was observed a single time. This rearrangement joins TRBV6-5 to TRBJ2-1, with 12 bases lining up with TRBD2. Germline CDR1 and CDR2: MNHEY and SVGAGI. Trimming at V came to 6 bases and at J to 13 bases, leaving 4 bases not matched to a gene. The length of the CDR3 is 12 residues. CDR3 amino acids: CASRTSGGPQFF. The DNA of the CDR3 is TGTGCCAGCAGAACTAGCGGGGGGCCCCAGTTCTTC.

The rearrangement uses TRBV6-6 and TRBJ2-1; 11 bases align to TRBD2. This CDR3 spans 15 amino acids. Germline CDR1 MNHNY, CDR2 SVGAGI (reference sequence). After removal of 6 bases from V and 8 bases from J, the junction contained 9 bases not matched to a gene. CDR3: CASRQTSGNAHEQFF. The CDR3 coding sequence is TGTGCCAGCAGGCAGACTAGCGGGAACGCCCATGAGCAGTTCTTC.

This chain connects TRBV7-9 to TRBJ1-1; 11 nucleotides agree with TRBD1. Germline lookup yields CDR1 SEHNR and CDR2 FQNEAQ (reference sequence). V was clipped by 4 bases and J by 2 bases; unmatched bases: 6. This CDR3 spans 16 amino acids. CDR3: CASSSQGTGGNTEAFF. Written as DNA, the CDR3 is TGTGCCAGCAGCTCCCAGGGGACAGGGGGTAACACTGAAGCTTTCTTT.

V usage is TRBV29-1 and J usage is TRBJ1-2; D is ambiguous. The CDR3 runs 12 residues. Germline CDR1 is SQVTM and CDR2 is ANQGSEA. V lost 4 bases and J 8 bases, leaving 14 bases between the germline ends. CDR3 nucleotide sequence: TGCAGCGTTGGCGAACCAGGTGAGGGCTACACCTTC. The encoded protein is CSVGEPGEGYTF. Based on the CDR3 plus reference TRBV29-1 and TRBJ1-2, the full variable domain is SAVISQKPSRDICQRGTSLTIQCQVDSQVTMMFWYRQQPGQSLTLIATANQGSEATYESGFVIDKFPISRPNLTFSTLTVSNMSPEDSSIYLCSVGEPGEGYTFGSGTRLTVV.

The V gene is TRBV6-2 or TRBV6-3, the J gene TRBJ2-7, with D tentatively TRBD1 (6 bases). With 4 bases removed from V and 3 bases from J, the gap between germline ends came to 10 bases. The length of the CDR3 is 13 residues. CDR1 and CDR2 (germline): MNHEY, SVGEGT. The CDR3 nucleotides read TGTGCCAGCAGTTGGAGGACAGACTACGAGCAGTACTTC. It translates to CASSWRTDYEQYF.

The V gene is TRBV13, the J gene TRBJ1-2; a possible D gene is TRBD1 (5 bases). CDR1 and CDR2 (germline): PRHDT, FYEKMQ (reference sequence). The CDR3 totals 15 residues. V lost 3 bases to trimming and J lost 0 bases, with 11 bases between them. CDR3 sequence (DNA): TGTGCCAGCAGCTTGCCCCAGACAGCTAACTATGGCTACACCTTC. It codes for CASSLPQTANYGYTF.

The chain uses TRBV9 and TRBJ1-1, with D perhaps matching TRBD1 (5 bases). Germline CDR1 SGDLS, CDR2 YYNGEE. The CDR3 is 15 amino acids. V was cut by 0 bases and J by 4 bases, with 13 bases left in between. The CDR3 loop reads CASSVGGQGFTEAFF. In DNA form, the CDR3 reads TGTGCCAGCAGCGTAGGAGGTCAGGGTTTCACTGAAGCTTTCTTT.

The chain links TRBV7-3 to TRBJ2-5, with D maybe TRBD2 (6 bases). Germline V gene sequence: CDR1 SGHTA, CDR2 FQGTGA. CDR3 length equals 14 residues. The V gene lost 5 bases and the J gene lost 4 bases, with 14 bases spanning the gap. The CDR3 spells CASSPVGGGETQYF. The CDR3 bases are TGTGCCAGCAGCCCCGTCGGGGGAGGAGAGACCCAGTACTTC.

The chain joins TRBV18 to TRBJ2-4, with a tentative D call TRBD2 (5 bases). Per germline, CDR1 KGHSH and CDR2 LQKENI. CDR3 length: 19 amino acids. The V and J ends lost 0 bases and 0 bases respectively, with 18 bases between them. In DNA, the CDR3 is TGTGCCAGCTCACCACCGTCCGGGCTCGGGAAAACAGCCAAAAACATTCAGTACTTC. Its protein is CASSPPSGLGKTAKNIQYF.

The chain combines TRBV6-1 with TRBJ2-1, with 9 bases identical to TRBD2. The CDR3 spans 19 residues. CDR1 is MNHNS, CDR2 SASEGT, per germline. V was clipped by 2 bases and J by 8 bases; unmatched bases: 19. The CDR3 DNA reads as TGTGCCAGCAGTGAACCGGGACTAGCCGGAGGCATCTTACCCGATGAGCAGTTCTTC. Encoded protein: CASSEPGLAGGILPDEQFF.

The chain employs TRBV5-8 and TRBJ2-2, with 10 positions matching TRBD2. Per germline, CDR1 SGHTS and CDR2 YDEGEE. The CDR3 is 15 residues long. V lost 6 bases and J lost 2; bases outside the gene matches: 4. The CDR3 nucleotides are TGTGCCAGCACACTAGCGGGGCTAAACACCGGGGAGCTGTTTTTT. This sequence encodes CASTLAGLNTGELFF.

The chain is built from TRBV27 and TRBJ1-5; 7 nucleotides match TRBD1. The J segment lost 7 bases and the V segment lost 6 bases, leaving 15 bases of the junction unmatched. This CDR3 spans 16 amino acids. Germline loops: CDR1 MNHEY, CDR2 SMNVEV (reference sequence). CDR3 nucleotide sequence: TGTGCCAGCAGATCAACCGGGACAGAGGTAAGGCAGCCCCAGCATTTT. Protein sequence: CASRSTGTEVRQPQHF.

The J gene is TRBJ2-7, the V gene TRBV5-1; 10 nucleotides align to TRBD2. With 0 bases clipped from V and 4 bases from J, the junction kept 4 bases outside the gene matches. The germline V gene encodes CDR1 SGHRS and CDR2 YFSETQ. The CDR3 covers 15 residues. CDR3 residues: CASSLVPSGSYEQYF. The CDR3, as DNA: TGCGCCAGCAGCTTGGTCCCTAGCGGGAGTTACGAGCAGTACTTC. The whole variable domain, filled in from reference TRBV5-1 and TRBJ2-7, reads KAGVTQTPRYLIKTRGQQVTLSCSPISGHRSVSWYQQTPGQGLQFLFEYFSETQRNKGNFPGRFSGRQFSNSRSEMNVSTLELGDSALYLCASSLVPSGSYEQYFGPGTRLTVT.

V is TRBV7-2 and J is TRBJ2-4; D might be TRBD2 (5 bases). The CDR3 totals 14 residues. V lost 2 bases and J 7 bases, leaving 12 bases between the germline ends. Germline-derived CDR1 and CDR2 are SGHTA and FQGNSA. CDR3 loop: CASSLTMTGNIQYF. CDR3 sequence (DNA): TGTGCCAGCAGCTTAACTATGACGGGGAACATTCAGTACTTC.

This rearrangement joins TRBV19 to TRBJ1-1, with 10 bases that match TRBD1. The CDR3 is made up of 15 amino acids. Per the germline V gene, CDR1 is LNHDA and CDR2 is SQIVND (reference sequence). With 5 bases clipped from V and 2 bases from J, the junction kept 5 bases outside the gene matches. CDR3 nucleotide sequence: TGTGCCAGTAGTGCGACAGGGGGCGTAAACACTGAAGCTTTCTTT. As protein: CASSATGGVNTEAFF.

Only a few counts were recorded for this clone. The chain couples TRBV11-3 to TRBJ1-3; 8 bases are a match to TRBD1. V lost 5 bases, J lost 0 bases, and 0 bases stayed unmatched. Germline lookup yields CDR1 SGHNT and CDR2 YENEEA. The CDR3 consists of 14 residues. The CDR3 loop is CASSGTGSGNTIYF. The DNA of the CDR3 is TGTGCCAGCAGCGGGACAGGCTCTGGAAACACCATATATTTT.

This chain uses TRBV5-1 with TRBJ2-5; 7 bases align to TRBD1. The germline V gene encodes CDR1 SGHRS and CDR2 YFSETQ. V was clipped by 0 bases and J by 4 bases; unmatched bases: 0. The CDR3 sequence is 13 residues long. The CDR3 spells CASSLDRGETQYF. For the CDR3, the DNA is TGCGCCAGCAGCTTGGACAGGGGAGAGACCCAGTACTTC. The complete variable domain, with remaining parts taken from reference TRBV5-1 and TRBJ2-5, reads KAGVTQTPRYLIKTRGQQVTLSCSPISGHRSVSWYQQTPGQGLQFLFEYFSETQRNKGNFPGRFSGRQFSNSRSEMNVSTLELGDSALYLCASSLDRGETQYFGPGTRLLVL.

In DNA, the CDR3 is TGTGCCAGCAGCTTAGATCTGGGTCAAGAGGGGACCCAGTACTTC. Residues: CASSLDLGQEGTQYF. V is TRBV11-3 and J is TRBJ2-5; perhaps TRBD2 as D (5 bases). The germline V gene has CDR1 SGHNT and CDR2 YENEEA. The CDR3 is 15 residues long. Trimming shortened V by 0 bases and J by 7 bases, and 15 bases separated the two germline ends. The full variable domain, completed using reference TRBV11-3 and TRBJ2-5, is EAGVVQSPRYKIIEKKQPVAFWCNPISGHNTLYWYLQNLGQGPELLIRYENEEAVDDSQLPKDRFSAERLKGVDSTLKIQPAELGDSAVYLCASSLDLGQEGTQYFGPGTRLLVL.

The rearrangement links TRBV18 to TRBJ2-7, with 9 bases matching TRBD1. The CDR3 loop spans 20 amino acids. In germline, CDR1 is KGHSH, CDR2 LQKENI. After removal of 4 bases from V and 0 bases from J, the junction contained 19 bases not matched to a gene. The CDR3 loop reads CASSQGLSGQGMGNSYEQYF. The CDR3 bases are TGTGCCAGCTCACAGGGTCTGTCGGGACAGGGAATGGGAAACTCCTACGAGCAGTACTTC.

This chain links TRBV20-1 with TRBJ2-1, with D possibly being TRBD2 (6 bases). This CDR3 has 15 residues. Looked up from germline, CDR1 is DFQATT and CDR2 is SNEGSKA (reference sequence). V was trimmed by 7 bases and J by 0 bases, leaving 16 bases between them. CDR3 DNA sequence: TGCAGTGGTAGTAGCGGCTCGAGCTCCTACAATGAGCAGTTCTTC. Protein: CSGSSGSSSYNEQFF.